This is a list of T cell receptor beta chains from one sample in a study of identical twins. One entry per CDR3 protein, called by TCRdb with MiXCR from the 5' RACE reads. The repertoire includes about 890,000 distinct CDR3 sequences, over 9% of them detected once, and around 1.6% sits in the top ten. These data were likewise used in another study, on yellow fever vaccine responses in identical twins.

The sample consisted of PBMCs. These receptors originate from a woman under 30 in good health. Each CDR3 is given without its conserved first and last residue.

V	CDR3
TRBV5-1	ASSLGRDRAPSTDTQY
TRBV9	ASSVGPGVNEKLF
TRBV6-1	ASRATGGGRTDTQY
TRBV18	ASSPPLAGGPEQF
TRBV7-2	ASSPRPFHEQF
TRBV6-5	ASSYGLGADEQY
TRBV24-1	ATSDPSGLQETQY
TRBV4-1	ASSPGHLQETQY
TRBV20-1	SAKSPGRGADTQY
TRBV5-1	ASSRGLAGLANTGELF
TRBV12-3/TRBV12-4	ASSLALGLNTEAF
TRBV12-3/TRBV12-4	ASTGGGNPNEQY
TRBV5-1	ASSLPGQGDYNEQF
TRBV6-1	ASSDWKWLNTEAF
TRBV24-1	ATSDLETGEETQY
TRBV6-1	ASSLSGRNTGELF
TRBV5-1	ASALREASDTQY
TRBV3-1	ASSQGNALDLGTDTQY
TRBV2	ASSENDYGYT
TRBV28	ASWDTSVDTQY
TRBV6-1	ASSEHTGGVQPQH
TRBV11-2	ASSLGPPLSDTQY
TRBV5-1	ASSLQGLVAMYEQF
TRBV20-1	SARVASGISYEQY
TRBV12-5	ASGFLY
TRBV29-1	SVNRLAGTDTQY
TRBV4-1	ASSQERLADSTDTQY
TRBV6-5	ASSYSATLNSPLH
TRBV12-5	ASGLADRGSYNEQF
TRBV9	ASSVGRNQPQH
TRBV7-3	ASSLEGSRSPLH
TRBV12-3/TRBV12-4	ASSLRLAGGNTQY
TRBV6-2/TRBV6-3	ASSSTVSSGNTIY
TRBV7-9	ASSLVGVIGEKLF
TRBV12-3/TRBV12-4	ASSLKAAGDFQETQY
TRBV7-3	ASSSTRAEQF
TRBV3-1	ACRLSAGGTNTGELF